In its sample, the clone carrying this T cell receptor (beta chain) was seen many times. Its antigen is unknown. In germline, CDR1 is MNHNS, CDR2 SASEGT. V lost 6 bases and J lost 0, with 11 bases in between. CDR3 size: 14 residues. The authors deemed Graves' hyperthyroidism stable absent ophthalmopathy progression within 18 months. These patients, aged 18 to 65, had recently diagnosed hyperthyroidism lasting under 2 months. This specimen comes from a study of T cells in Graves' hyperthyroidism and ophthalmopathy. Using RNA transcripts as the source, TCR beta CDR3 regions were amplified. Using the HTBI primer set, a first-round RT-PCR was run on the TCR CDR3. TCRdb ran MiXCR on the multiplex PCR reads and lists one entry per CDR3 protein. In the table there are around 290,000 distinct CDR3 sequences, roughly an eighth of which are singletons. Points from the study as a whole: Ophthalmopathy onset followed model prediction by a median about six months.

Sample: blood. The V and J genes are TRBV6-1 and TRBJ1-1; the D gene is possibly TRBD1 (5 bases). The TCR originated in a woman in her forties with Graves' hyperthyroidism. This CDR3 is CASRFGGMNTEAFF. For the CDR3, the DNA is TGTGCCAGCAGGTTCGGGGGAATGAACACTGAAGCTTTCTTT.